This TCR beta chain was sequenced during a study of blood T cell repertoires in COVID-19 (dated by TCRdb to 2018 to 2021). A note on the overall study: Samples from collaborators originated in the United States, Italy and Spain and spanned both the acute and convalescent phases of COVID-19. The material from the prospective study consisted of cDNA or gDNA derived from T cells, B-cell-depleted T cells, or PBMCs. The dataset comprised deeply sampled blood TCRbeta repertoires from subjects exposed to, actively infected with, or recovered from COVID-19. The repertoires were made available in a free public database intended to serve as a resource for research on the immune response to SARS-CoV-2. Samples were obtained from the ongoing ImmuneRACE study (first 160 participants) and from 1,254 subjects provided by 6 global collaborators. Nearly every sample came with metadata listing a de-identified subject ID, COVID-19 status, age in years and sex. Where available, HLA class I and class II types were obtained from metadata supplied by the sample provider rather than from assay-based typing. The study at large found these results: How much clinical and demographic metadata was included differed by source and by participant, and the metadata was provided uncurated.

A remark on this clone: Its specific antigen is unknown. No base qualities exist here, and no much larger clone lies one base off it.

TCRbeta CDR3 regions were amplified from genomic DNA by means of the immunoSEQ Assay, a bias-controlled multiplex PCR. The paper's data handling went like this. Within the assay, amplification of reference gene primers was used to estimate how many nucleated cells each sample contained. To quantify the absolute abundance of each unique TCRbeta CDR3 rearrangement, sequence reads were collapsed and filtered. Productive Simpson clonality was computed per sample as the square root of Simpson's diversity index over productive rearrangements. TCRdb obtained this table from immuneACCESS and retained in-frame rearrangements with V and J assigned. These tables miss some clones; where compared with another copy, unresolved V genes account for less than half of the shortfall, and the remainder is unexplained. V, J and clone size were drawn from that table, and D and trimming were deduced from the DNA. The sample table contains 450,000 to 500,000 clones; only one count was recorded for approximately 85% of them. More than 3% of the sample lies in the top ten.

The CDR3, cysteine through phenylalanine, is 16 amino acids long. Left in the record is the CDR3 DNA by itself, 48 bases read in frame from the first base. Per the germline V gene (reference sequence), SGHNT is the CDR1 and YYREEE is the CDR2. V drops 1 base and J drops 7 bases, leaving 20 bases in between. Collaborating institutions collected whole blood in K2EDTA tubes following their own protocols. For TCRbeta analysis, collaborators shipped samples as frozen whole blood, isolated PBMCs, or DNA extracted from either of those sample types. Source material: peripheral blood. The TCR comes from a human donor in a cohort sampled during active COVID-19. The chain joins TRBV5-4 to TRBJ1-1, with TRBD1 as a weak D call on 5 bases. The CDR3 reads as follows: CASSLLGGTLSLEAFF. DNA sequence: TGTGCCAGCAGCTTGTTGGGGGGGACCCTATCCCTTGAAGCTTTCTTT.